This is a list of T cell receptor beta chains from one sample in a study of blood T cell repertoires in COVID-19. TCRdb's table, derived via immunoSEQ multiplex PCR, lists solely in-frame clones and lacks some. The sample has fewer than 500,000 clones; around 89% are singletons. The sequencing input was peripheral blood. The source of these receptors is a woman in her thirties with acute or convalescent COVID-19. Both conserved end residues are part of each CDR3. The order of the fields is D gene, V gene, J gene, CDR3 DNA, CDR3 protein. D genes are given only for firm matches.

NA	TRBV3-1/TRBV3-2	TRBJ1-3	TGTGCCAGCAGCCGAGGGGGCTCTGGAAACACCATATATTTT	CASSRGGSGNTIYF
TRBD1	TRBV7-2	TRBJ1-6	TGTGCCAGCAGCTTAAGTAACAGGGGTGGTTCACCCCTCCACTTT	CASSLSNRGGSPLHF
TRBD2	TRBV11-2	TRBJ2-5	TGTGCCAGCAGCTTACTTCCGCTAGCGGGGGGGCGGGAGACCCAGTACTTC	CASSLLPLAGGRETQYF
NA	TRBV27	TRBJ2-3	TGTGCCAGCAGTTTATCCAGGGTAGGAGATACGCAGTATTTT	CASSLSRVGDTQYF
NA	TRBV5-8	TRBJ1-1	TGTGCCAGCAGCTACCCCAACAGGGAAACTGAAGCTTTCTTT	CASSYPNRETEAFF
NA	TRBV2	TRBJ1-4	TGTGCCAGCAGTGAGATGGGGAGAAGAAATGAAAAACTGTTTTTT	CASSEMGRRNEKLFF
NA	TRBV29-1	TRBJ1-1	TGCAGCGCCGCTTTAAGAGGGGGCACTGAAGCTTTCTTT	CSAALRGGTEAFF
TRBD2	TRBV27	TRBJ2-7	TGTGCCAGCAGTTCCCTGGAGCGGGGGAAAACATCCTACGAGCAGTACTTC	CASSSLERGKTSYEQYF
NA	TRBV5-5	TRBJ1-2	TGTGCCAGCAGCTTGGCGACAGCCTCCTATGGCTACACCTTC	CASSLATASYGYTF
NA	TRBV6-5	TRBJ1-5	TGTGCCAGCTCGGTGGGGCTGAATCAGCCCCAGCATTTT	CASSVGLNQPQHF
NA	TRBV5-5	TRBJ1-4	TGTGCCAGCAGCACTGGACGGACTTCTAATGAAAAACTGTTTTTT	CASSTGRTSNEKLFF
NA	TRBV11-2	TRBJ2-7	TGTGCCAGCAGCTTAGGAGTCATCTACGAGCAGTACTTC	CASSLGVIYEQYF